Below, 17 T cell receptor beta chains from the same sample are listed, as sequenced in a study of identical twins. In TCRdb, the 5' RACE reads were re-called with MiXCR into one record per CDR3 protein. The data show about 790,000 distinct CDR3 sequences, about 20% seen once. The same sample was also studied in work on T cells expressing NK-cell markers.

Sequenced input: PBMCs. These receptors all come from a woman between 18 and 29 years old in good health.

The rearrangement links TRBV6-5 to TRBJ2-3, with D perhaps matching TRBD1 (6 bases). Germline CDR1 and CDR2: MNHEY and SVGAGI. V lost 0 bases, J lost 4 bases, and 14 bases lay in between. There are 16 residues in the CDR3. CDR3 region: CASSYSRLAGADTQYF. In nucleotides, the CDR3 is TGTGCCAGCAGTTACTCGCGCCTAGCAGGGGCAGATACGCAGTATTTT.

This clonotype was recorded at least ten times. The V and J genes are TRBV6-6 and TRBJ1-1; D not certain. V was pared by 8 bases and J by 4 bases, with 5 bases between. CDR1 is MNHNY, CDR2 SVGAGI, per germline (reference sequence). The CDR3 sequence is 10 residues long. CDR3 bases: TGTGCCAGCTCCTTCACTGAAGCTTTCTTT. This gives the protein CASSFTEAFF.

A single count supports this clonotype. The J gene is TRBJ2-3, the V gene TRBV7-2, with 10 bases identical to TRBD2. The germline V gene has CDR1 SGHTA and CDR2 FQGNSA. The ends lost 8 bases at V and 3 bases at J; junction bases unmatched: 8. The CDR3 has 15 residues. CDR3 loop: CASLRTSGTTDTQYF. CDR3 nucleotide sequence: TGTGCCAGCTTACGGACTAGCGGAACGACAGATACGCAGTATTTT.

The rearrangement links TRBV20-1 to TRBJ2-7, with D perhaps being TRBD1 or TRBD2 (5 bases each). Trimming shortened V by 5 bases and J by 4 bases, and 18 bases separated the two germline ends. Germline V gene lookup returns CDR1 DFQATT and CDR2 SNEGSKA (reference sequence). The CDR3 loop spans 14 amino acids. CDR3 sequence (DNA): TGCAGTGCTGGAAGCCGGGACCGGGGATACGAGCAGTACTTC. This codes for CSAGSRDRGYEQYF.

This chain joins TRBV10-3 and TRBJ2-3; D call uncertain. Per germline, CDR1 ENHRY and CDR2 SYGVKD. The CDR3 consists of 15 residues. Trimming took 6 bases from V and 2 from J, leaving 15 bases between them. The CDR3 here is CAISEVSSATDTQYF. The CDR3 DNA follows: TGTGCCATCAGCGAGGTCTCCTCGGCCACAGATACGCAGTATTTT.

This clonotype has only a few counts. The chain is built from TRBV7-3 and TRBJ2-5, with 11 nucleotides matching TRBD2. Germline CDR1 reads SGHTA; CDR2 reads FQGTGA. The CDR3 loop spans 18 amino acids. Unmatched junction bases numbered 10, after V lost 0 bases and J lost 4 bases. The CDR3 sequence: CASSLTSPTSGGPETQYF. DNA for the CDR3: TGTGCCAGCAGCTTAACGAGTCCCACTAGCGGGGGTCCAGAGACCCAGTACTTC.

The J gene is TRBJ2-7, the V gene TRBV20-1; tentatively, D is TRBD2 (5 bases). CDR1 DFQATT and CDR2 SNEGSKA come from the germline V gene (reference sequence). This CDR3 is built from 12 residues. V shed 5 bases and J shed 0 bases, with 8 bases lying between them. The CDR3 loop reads CSAQDYSYEQYF. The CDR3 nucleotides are TGCAGTGCTCAAGACTACTCCTACGAGCAGTACTTC.

CDR3 DNA sequence: TGTGCCAGCAGCCCGGGACTAGCGGGAGATAACGAGCAGTACTTC. Protein: CASSPGLAGDNEQYF. The V gene is TRBV5-4, the J gene TRBJ2-7; 14 nucleotides agree with TRBD2. Losses at the gene ends were 4 bases for V and 5 bases for J; bases not matched to a gene: 5. The V gene's germline CDR1 is SGHNT and CDR2 YYREEE (reference sequence). There are 15 residues in the CDR3.

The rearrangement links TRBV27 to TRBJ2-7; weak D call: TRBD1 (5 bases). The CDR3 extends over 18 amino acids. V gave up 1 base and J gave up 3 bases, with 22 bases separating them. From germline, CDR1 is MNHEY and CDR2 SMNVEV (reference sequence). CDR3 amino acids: CASSLYSPAGFPGYEQYF. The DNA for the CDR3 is TGTGCCAGCAGTTTATATTCCCCCGCAGGGTTCCCGGGCTACGAGCAGTACTTC.

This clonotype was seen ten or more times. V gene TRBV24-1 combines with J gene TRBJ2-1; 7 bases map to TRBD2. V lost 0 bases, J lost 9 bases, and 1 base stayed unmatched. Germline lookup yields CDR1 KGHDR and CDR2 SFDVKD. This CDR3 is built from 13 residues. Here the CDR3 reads CATSDLWGGEQFF. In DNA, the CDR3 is TGTGCCACCAGTGATTTGTGGGGGGGTGAGCAGTTCTTC.

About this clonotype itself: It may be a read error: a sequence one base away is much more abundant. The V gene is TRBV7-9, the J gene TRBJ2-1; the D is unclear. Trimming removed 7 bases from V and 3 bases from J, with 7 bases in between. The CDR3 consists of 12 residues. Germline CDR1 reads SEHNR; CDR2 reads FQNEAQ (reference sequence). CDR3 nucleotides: TGTGCCAGCACCCCCTACTACAATGAGCAGTTCTTC. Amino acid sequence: CASTPYYNEQFF.

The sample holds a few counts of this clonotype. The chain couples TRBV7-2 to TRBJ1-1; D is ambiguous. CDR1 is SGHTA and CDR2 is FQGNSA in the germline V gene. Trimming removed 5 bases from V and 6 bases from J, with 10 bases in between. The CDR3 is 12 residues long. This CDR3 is CASSRGGAEAFF. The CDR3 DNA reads TGTGCCAGCAGCCGCGGTGGGGCTGAAGCTTTCTTT.

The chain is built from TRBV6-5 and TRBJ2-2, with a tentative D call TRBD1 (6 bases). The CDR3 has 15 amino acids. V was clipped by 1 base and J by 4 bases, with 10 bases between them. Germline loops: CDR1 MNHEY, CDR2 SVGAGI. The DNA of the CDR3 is TGTGCCAGCAGTTACTTACAGGGTGGCACCGGGGAGCTGTTTTTT. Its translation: CASSYLQGGTGELFF.

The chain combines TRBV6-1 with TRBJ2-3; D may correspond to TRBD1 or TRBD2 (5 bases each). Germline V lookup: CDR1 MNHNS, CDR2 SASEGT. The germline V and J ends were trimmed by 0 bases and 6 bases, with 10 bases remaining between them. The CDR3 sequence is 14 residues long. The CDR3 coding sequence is TGTGCCAGCAGTGAAGCTCTTGGGACCGATACGCAGTATTTT. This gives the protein CASSEALGTDTQYF.

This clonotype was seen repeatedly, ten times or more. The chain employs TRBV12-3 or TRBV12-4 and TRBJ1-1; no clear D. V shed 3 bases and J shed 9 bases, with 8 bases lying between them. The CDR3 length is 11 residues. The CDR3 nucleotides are TGTGCCAGCAGTTTTCGTCAAAAAGCTTTCTTT. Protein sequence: CASSFRQKAFF.

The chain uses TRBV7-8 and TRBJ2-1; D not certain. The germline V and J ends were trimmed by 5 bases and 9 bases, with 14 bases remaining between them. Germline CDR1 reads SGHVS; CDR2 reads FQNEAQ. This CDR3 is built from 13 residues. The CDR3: CASSPWSVGEQFF. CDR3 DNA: TGTGCCAGCAGCCCCTGGTCGGTTGGTGAGCAGTTCTTC.

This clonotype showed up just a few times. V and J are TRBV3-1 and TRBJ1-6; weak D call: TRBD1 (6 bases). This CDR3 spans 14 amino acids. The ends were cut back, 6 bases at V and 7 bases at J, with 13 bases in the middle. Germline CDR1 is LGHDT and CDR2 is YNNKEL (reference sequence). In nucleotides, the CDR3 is TGTGCCAGCAGTCCAGGGGTTTGGAATTCACCCCTCCACTTT. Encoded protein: CASSPGVWNSPLHF.